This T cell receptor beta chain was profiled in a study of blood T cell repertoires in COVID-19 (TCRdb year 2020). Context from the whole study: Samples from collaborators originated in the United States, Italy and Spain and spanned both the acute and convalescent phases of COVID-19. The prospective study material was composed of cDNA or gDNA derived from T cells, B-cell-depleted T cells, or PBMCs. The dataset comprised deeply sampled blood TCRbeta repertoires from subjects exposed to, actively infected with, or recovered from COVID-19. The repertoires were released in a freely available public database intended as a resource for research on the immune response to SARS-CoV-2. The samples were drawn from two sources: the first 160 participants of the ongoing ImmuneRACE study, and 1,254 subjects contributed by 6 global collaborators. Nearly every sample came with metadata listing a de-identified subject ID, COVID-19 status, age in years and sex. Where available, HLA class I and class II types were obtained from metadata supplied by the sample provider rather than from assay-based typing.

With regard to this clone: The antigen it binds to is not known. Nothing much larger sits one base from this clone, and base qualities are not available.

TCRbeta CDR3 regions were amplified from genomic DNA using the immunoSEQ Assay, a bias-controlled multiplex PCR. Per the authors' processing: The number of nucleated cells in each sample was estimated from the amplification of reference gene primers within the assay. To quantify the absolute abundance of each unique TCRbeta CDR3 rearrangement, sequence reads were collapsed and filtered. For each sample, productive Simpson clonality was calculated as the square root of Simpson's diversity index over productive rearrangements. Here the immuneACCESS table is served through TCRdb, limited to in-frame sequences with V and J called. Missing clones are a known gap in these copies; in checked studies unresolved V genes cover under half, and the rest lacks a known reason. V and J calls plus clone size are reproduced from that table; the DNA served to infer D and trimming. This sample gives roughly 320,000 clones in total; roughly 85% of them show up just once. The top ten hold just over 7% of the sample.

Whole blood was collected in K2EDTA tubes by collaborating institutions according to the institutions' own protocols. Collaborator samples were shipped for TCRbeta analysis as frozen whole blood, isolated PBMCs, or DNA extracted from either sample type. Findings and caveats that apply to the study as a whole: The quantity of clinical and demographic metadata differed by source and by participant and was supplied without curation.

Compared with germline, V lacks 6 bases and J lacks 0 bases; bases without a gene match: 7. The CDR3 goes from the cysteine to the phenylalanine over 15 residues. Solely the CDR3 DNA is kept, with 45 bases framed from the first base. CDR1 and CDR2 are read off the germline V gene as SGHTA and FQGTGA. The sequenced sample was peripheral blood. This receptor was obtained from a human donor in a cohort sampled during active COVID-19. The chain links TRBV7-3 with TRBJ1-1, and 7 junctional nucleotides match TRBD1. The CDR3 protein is CASRDRDSLNTEAFF. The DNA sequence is TGTGCCAGCAGGGATCGGGACAGCTTGAACACTGAAGCTTTCTTT.